A single sample gave rise to the 15 T cell receptor beta chains below, sequenced in a study of radiotherapy plus CTLA-4 blockade in lung cancer listed by TCRdb under 2018. The library was generated by the immunoSEQ multiplex PCR assay. TCRdb holds this immuneACCESS table with in-frame rearrangements only. Some clones are missing; in checked studies, unresolved V genes explain under half, and the rest has no known cause. The sample table lists about 80,000 clones, approximately 86% of them with a count of one. The ten largest account for 0.87% of the sample. This material consisted of peripheral blood, taken from a patient treated with radiotherapy plus ipilimumab. The receptors shown here come from a human donor with non-small cell lung cancer who had stable disease on radiotherapy plus ipilimumab.

J is TRBJ2-2 and V is TRBV5-1, with TRBD1 matching 9 bases. V was clipped by 5 bases and J by 6 bases; unmatched bases: 11. The CDR3 is 16 amino acids. The germline CDR1 and CDR2 sequences are SGHRS and YFSETQ. The CDR3 is CASRTGGFVGSGELFF. The CDR3 coding sequence is TGCGCCAGCAGGACAGGGGGGTTCGTAGGATCCGGGGAGCTGTTTTTT.

V usage is TRBV29-1 and J usage is TRBJ2-3, with 7 bases that match TRBD2. V lost 4 bases to trimming and J lost 7 bases; unmatched junction nucleotides: 11. CDR3 length: 14 amino acids. From germline, CDR1 is SQVTM and CDR2 ANQGSEA. CDR3 sequence reads: CSVVGGSTSNTQYF. The CDR3 bases are TGCAGCGTTGTGGGCGGGAGTACCTCTAATACGCAGTATTTT.

The chain combines TRBV19 with TRBJ1-1, with D perhaps matching TRBD1 (6 bases). Germline-derived CDR1 and CDR2 are LNHDA and SQIVND (reference sequence). The CDR3 totals 17 residues. V was pared by 3 bases and J by 6 bases, with 23 bases between. The CDR3, as DNA: TGTGCCAGTAGTATTGATTATGGGGGCCTCCATGGGCCTGAAGCTTTCTTT. Its translation: CASSIDYGGLHGPEAFF. Full variable domain (outside the CDR3, taken from reference TRBV19 and TRBJ1-1): DGGITQSPKYLFRKEGQNVTLSCEQNLNHDAMYWYRQDPGQGLRLIYYSQIVNDFQKGDIAEGYSVSREKKESFPLTVTSAQKNPTAFYLCASSIDYGGLHGPEAFFGQGTRLTVV.

V usage is TRBV27 and J usage is TRBJ1-5; the match to TRBD1 covers 7 bases. The germline V gene encodes CDR1 MNHEY and CDR2 SMNVEV (reference sequence). The J segment lost 5 bases and the V segment lost 2 bases, leaving 6 bases of the junction unmatched. The CDR3 covers 15 residues. In DNA, the CDR3 is TGTGCCAGCAGTTTAGACAGGGTTTCACATCAGCCCCAGCATTTT. Translating gives CASSLDRVSHQPQHF.

Concerning this clone itself: The same CDR3 is also encoded by other DNA sequences in this sample. This sequence joins TRBV2 and TRBJ2-1; D is undetermined. CDR3 length equals 10 residues. Germline lookup yields CDR1 SNHLY and CDR2 FYNNEI. Trimming left V 8 bases short and J 7 bases short, with 6 bases between. In nucleotides, the CDR3 is TGTGCCAGCGAAGGGAATGAGCAGTTCTTC. The encoded protein is CASEGNEQFF.

V gene TRBV19 combines with J gene TRBJ2-5; 8 bases line up with TRBD1. J lost 0 bases, V lost 5 bases, and 5 bases had no gene match. The CDR3 consists of 15 residues. Germline-derived CDR1 and CDR2 are LNHDA and SQIVND (reference sequence). The CDR3 bases are TGTGCCAGTAGTCCGGGACAGGACTACCAAGAGACCCAGTACTTC. This translates into CASSPGQDYQETQYF.

The chain recombines TRBV9 with TRBJ1-2; TRBD1 might be the D (5 bases). V lost 1 base and J 4 bases, leaving 5 bases between the germline ends. The CDR3 is 12 amino acids. Looked up from germline, CDR1 is SGDLS and CDR2 is YYNGEE. CDR3 amino acids: CASSVTGYGYTF. The DNA for the CDR3 is TGTGCCAGCAGCGTAACAGGCTATGGCTACACCTTC.

The V call is TRBV15, the J call TRBJ2-2; no firm D call. Germline V gene data show CDR1 as LNHNV and CDR2 as YYDKDF (reference sequence). CDR3 length: 13 residues. V lost 1 base to trimming and J lost 6 bases, with 6 bases between them. For the CDR3, the DNA is TGTGCCACCAGCAGAGGAAGGCCCGGGGAGCTGTTTTTT. Translating gives CATSRGRPGELFF.

This rearrangement joins TRBV7-2 to TRBJ2-5; 8 bases agree with TRBD1. Germline V CDR1 and CDR2: SGHTA, FQGNSA. The V gene end was trimmed by 5 bases and the J gene end by 7 bases; junction bases not matched to a gene: 3. CDR3 length equals 12 residues. The CDR3 coding sequence is TGTGCCAGCAGCCGCGGGACAGGGACCCAGTACTTC. This codes for CASSRGTGTQYF.

The chain employs TRBV4-2 and TRBJ1-3, with TRBD1 identical over 9 bases. Trimming cost V 4 bases and J 4 bases; bases outside gene matches: 14. Germline V gives CDR1 LGHNA, CDR2 YNFKEQ. The CDR3 extends over 18 amino acids. The CDR3 DNA reads TGTGCCAGCAGCCCCGGACGTGGTAACAGGGGGCGCGGAAACACCATATATTTT. Its translation is CASSPGRGNRGRGNTIYF.

This rearrangement joins TRBV23-1 to TRBJ2-7, with 7 positions matching TRBD1. TRBV23-1 qualifies as an ORF whose function is uncertain. The CDR3 length is 14 residues. V lost 2 bases, J lost 2 bases, and 3 bases stayed unmatched. The CDR3, as DNA: TGCGCCAGCAGTCAACGGGACAGAACCTACGAGCAGTACTTC. This codes for CASSQRDRTYEQYF.

The chain has TRBV2 and TRBJ2-7, with a weak D call TRBD2 (5 bases). CDR1 is SNHLY, CDR2 FYNNEI, per germline. The CDR3 covers 12 residues. The V end lost 1 base, the J end lost 4 bases, and 5 bases lay between the germline ends. The CDR3 DNA is TGTGCCAGCAGTGAAGGAGGGTACGAGCAGTACTTC. This gives the protein CASSEGGYEQYF.

Here the CDR3 DNA reads TGTGCCAGCAGCTGGCAGACAGCAGATACGCAGTATTTT. This sequence encodes CASSWQTADTQYF. The chain carries TRBV5-6 and TRBJ2-3; a weak D match, TRBD1 (5 bases). In germline, CDR1 is SGHDT, CDR2 YYEEEE. The CDR3 has 13 residues. The V gene lost 3 bases and the J gene lost 4 bases, with 9 bases spanning the gap.

The gene calls are TRBV6-5 and TRBJ2-5; tentative D call: TRBD2 (5 bases). Germline lookup yields CDR1 MNHEY and CDR2 SVGAGI. Trimming stripped 1 base from V and 7 bases from J, with 13 bases between. This CDR3 comprises 14 residues. CDR3 nucleotides: TGTGCCAGCAGTTACTGGACTTCCCGAGGGACCCAGTACTTC. Protein product: CASSYWTSRGTQYF.

V gene TRBV6-1 combines with J gene TRBJ2-3; D remains unclear. Deletions cut 4 bases from V and 4 bases from J, with 12 bases between. The CDR3 has 14 amino acids. Per the germline V gene, CDR1 is MNHNS and CDR2 is SASEGT. CDR3 region: CASSAVLSPDTQYF. CDR3 coding DNA: TGTGCCAGCAGTGCCGTTTTAAGCCCAGATACGCAGTATTTT.